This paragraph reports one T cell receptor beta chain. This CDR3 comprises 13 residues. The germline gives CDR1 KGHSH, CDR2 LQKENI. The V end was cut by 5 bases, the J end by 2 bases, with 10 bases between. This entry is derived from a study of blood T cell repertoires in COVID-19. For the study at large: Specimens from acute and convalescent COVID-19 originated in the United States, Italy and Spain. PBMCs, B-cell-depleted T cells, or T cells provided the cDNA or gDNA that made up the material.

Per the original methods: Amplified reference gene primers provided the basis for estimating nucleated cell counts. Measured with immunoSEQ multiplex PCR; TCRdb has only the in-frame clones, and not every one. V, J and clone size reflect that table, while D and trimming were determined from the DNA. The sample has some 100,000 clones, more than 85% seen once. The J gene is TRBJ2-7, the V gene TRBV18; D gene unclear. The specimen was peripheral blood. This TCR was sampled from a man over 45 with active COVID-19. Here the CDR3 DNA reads TGTGCCAGCTCATTAGCAGAGACCTACGAGCAGTACGTC. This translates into CASSLAETYEQYV.